Shown below are 25 T cell receptor beta chains from a single sample sequenced in a study of T cells in localized non-small cell lung cancer. Only in-frame clones appear in the TCRdb table, and some are missing; sequencing was by immunoSEQ multiplex PCR. The sample yields about 82,000 clones, around 81% seen once. Sequencing used PBMCs, obtained before any cancer treatment. The receptor source for this set is a man between 40 and 69 years old with stage II squamous cell lung carcinoma.

Only one count was recorded for this clone. The chain couples TRBV27 to TRBJ1-2; 7 nucleotides match TRBD1. J was trimmed by 1 base and V by 6 bases; bases with no gene match: 8. CDR1 and CDR2 (germline): MNHEY, SMNVEV (reference sequence). The CDR3 runs to 15 residues. The CDR3 DNA reads as TGTGCCAGCAGCCTCAACAGGGGTCATAACTATGGCTACACCTTC. It yields the protein CASSLNRGHNYGYTF.

V gene TRBV6-1 combines with J gene TRBJ1-5; D is unclear. The CDR3 runs to 13 residues. Germline-derived CDR1 and CDR2 are MNHNS and SASEGT. V was cut by 6 bases and J by 1 base, with 7 bases left in between. The CDR3 DNA reads as TGTGCCAGCAGCGCACAGAGCAATCAGCCCCAGCATTTT. Translated, it gives CASSAQSNQPQHF.

This clone is a singleton in its sample. The chain has TRBV2 and TRBJ1-6; the match to TRBD1 covers 7 bases. The CDR3 contains 16 residues. V dropped 5 bases and J dropped 0; count of bases not matched to a gene: 4. Germline V gene data show CDR1 as SNHLY and CDR2 as FYNNEI. The CDR3 DNA is TGTGCCAGCAGTCGAGCAGGGGGCTCCTATAATTCACCCCTCCACTTT. Its translation is CASSRAGGSYNSPLHF.

The V call is TRBV27, the J call TRBJ2-3; D possibly corresponds to TRBD2 (7 bases). This CDR3 is built from 15 residues. Per the germline V gene, CDR1 is MNHEY and CDR2 is SMNVEV (reference sequence). Between the trimmed V and J ends, which lost 2 bases and 7 bases, there was a span of 16 bases. The CDR3 is CASSLVGGQGNTQYF. As DNA, the CDR3 is TGTGCCAGCAGTTTAGTGGGGGGGCAGGGAAATACGCAGTATTTT.

The table lists this clone with a few counts. The chain employs TRBV28 and TRBJ1-1, with TRBD1 matching over 7 bases. V trimming: 1 base; J trimming: 5 bases; junction bases outside the gene matches: 4. The CDR3 consists of 14 residues. Per germline, CDR1 MDHEN and CDR2 SYDVKM. CDR3 nucleotide sequence: TGTGCCAGCAGTTTATCAGGGGGGGGAACTGAAGCTTTCTTT. Translating gives CASSLSGGGTEAFF. The entire variable domain, with the rest obtained from reference TRBV28 and TRBJ1-1, is as follows: DVKVTQSSRYLVKRTGEKVFLECVQDMDHENMFWYRQDPGLGLRLIYFSYDVKMKEKGDIPEGYSVSREKKERFSLILESASTNQTSMYLCASSLSGGGTEAFFGQGTRLTVV.

The CDR3 nucleotides read TGTGCCAGCAGCTTAAGACGAACAGGATACTACGAGCAGTACTTC. Its translation: CASSLRRTGYYEQYF. This chain joins TRBV11-2 and TRBJ2-7, with D possibly TRBD1 on 5 matching bases. V lost 2 bases, J lost 3 bases, and 14 bases lay in between. This CDR3 comprises 15 residues. CDR1 is SGHAT, CDR2 FQNNGV, per germline.

The chain recombines TRBV30 with TRBJ2-7; D gene uncertain. Trimming shortened V by 5 bases and J by 4 bases, and 12 bases separated the two germline ends. Looked up from germline, CDR1 is GTSNPN and CDR2 is SVGIG (reference sequence). The CDR3 contains 12 residues. The CDR3 sequence is CAWGLNRYEQYF. CDR3 coding DNA: TGTGCCTGGGGGCTAAATAGGTACGAGCAGTACTTC.

This chain uses TRBV2 with TRBJ2-3; 14 positions agree with TRBD2. This CDR3 is built from 18 residues. The V segment lost 3 bases and the J segment 3 bases; nucleotides outside the gene matches: 8. Germline values: CDR1 SNHLY, CDR2 FYNNEI. The CDR3 spells CASSDLGLAGGRTDTQYF. CDR3 DNA sequence: TGTGCCAGCAGTGACTTAGGACTAGCGGGAGGCAGGACAGATACGCAGTATTTT.

In the case of this clone: Germline is not matched at one junction end, which may reflect a read error. The rearrangement uses TRBV14 and TRBJ2-1; the match to TRBD2 covers 8 bases. The CDR3 runs 13 residues. The germline CDR1 and CDR2 sequences are SGHDN and FVKESK. The CDR3 sequence is CASSQVSGGGFLF. For the CDR3, the DNA is TGTGCCAGCAGCCAAGTCTCCGGCGGGGGGTTTCTCTTC.

J is TRBJ2-5 and V is TRBV5-1, with D maybe TRBD2 (5 bases). CDR3 length equals 14 residues. CDR1 and CDR2 from the germline V gene are SGHRS and YFSETQ. Trimming took off 4 bases at V and 0 bases at J, with 10 bases between the two ends. CDR3 sequence: CASSPGGNQETQYF. The DNA for the CDR3 is TGCGCCAGCAGCCCAGGAGGAAACCAAGAGACCCAGTACTTC.

The chain recombines TRBV6-6 with TRBJ2-1; D is possibly TRBD2 (6 bases). Deletions cut 0 bases from V and 10 bases from J, with 10 bases between. The germline V gene has CDR1 MNHNY and CDR2 SVGAGI (reference sequence). This CDR3 has 13 amino acids. This CDR3 is CASSYSGGREQFF. CDR3 DNA sequence: TGTGCCAGCAGTTACTCCGGGGGAAGGGAGCAGTTCTTC.

This clone has just a few counts. J is TRBJ1-4 and V is TRBV19, with TRBD1 identical over 8 bases. The J segment lost 7 bases and the V segment lost 6 bases, leaving 10 bases of the junction unmatched. Germline V CDR1 and CDR2: LNHDA, SQIVND (reference sequence). The CDR3 runs 15 residues. The CDR3 DNA reads as TGTGCCAGTAGAACTCAGGGGGCCAACCTTGAAAAACTGTTTTTT. This encodes CASRTQGANLEKLFF. Together with reference TRBV19 and TRBJ1-4, the CDR3 gives the full variable domain: DGGITQSPKYLFRKEGQNVTLSCEQNLNHDAMYWYRQDPGQGLRLIYYSQIVNDFQKGDIAEGYSVSREKKESFPLTVTSAQKNPTAFYLCASRTQGANLEKLFFGSGTQLSVL.

The chain has TRBV7-2 and TRBJ2-7; 7 bases map to TRBD2. Germline V lookup: CDR1 SGHTA, CDR2 FQGNSA. This CDR3 spans 15 amino acids. With V trimmed by 5 bases and J by 9 bases, 16 bases remained unmatched. This CDR3 reads CASSPLWVGGPPQYF. CDR3 in DNA: TGTGCCAGCAGCCCCCTCTGGGTGGGAGGGCCCCCGCAGTACTTC.

V usage is TRBV29-1 and J usage is TRBJ2-7; 11 nucleotides match TRBD1. With V trimmed by 6 bases and J by 3 bases, 10 bases remained unmatched. The V gene's germline CDR1 is SQVTM and CDR2 ANQGSEA. CDR3 length: 15 residues. The CDR3 coding sequence is TGCAGCGTAACCGGGACAGGGGGATTTGGCTACGAGCAGTACTTC. It specifies CSVTGTGGFGYEQYF.

This chain uses TRBV5-1 with TRBJ1-1; TRBD1 aligns across 8 bases. Germline trimming cut 4 bases from V and 0 bases from J; bases unmatched to any gene: 5. CDR1 SGHRS and CDR2 YFSETQ come from the germline V gene. The CDR3 consists of 15 residues. This chain's CDR3 is CASSQWTGMNTEAFF. The CDR3 DNA reads TGCGCCAGCAGCCAATGGACAGGGATGAACACTGAAGCTTTCTTT.

The genes are TRBV25-1 and TRBJ2-1, with D hard to call. V dropped 8 bases and J dropped 9 bases, with 11 bases sitting between them. The CDR3 is 11 amino acids. Germline V gives CDR1 MGHDK, CDR2 SYGVNS. CDR3 sequence: CASGPDREQFF. Written as DNA, the CDR3 is TGTGCCAGCGGCCCGGACCGTGAGCAGTTCTTC.

The rearrangement uses TRBV11-2 and TRBJ1-2; TRBD1 aligns across 7 bases. Unmatched junction bases numbered 14, after V lost 1 base and J lost 0 bases. This CDR3 is 19 amino acids long. Germline assignment: CDR1 SGHAT and CDR2 FQNNGV. The CDR3 sequence: CASSLVRRGQGVTNYGYTF. The CDR3 DNA sequence: TGTGCCAGCAGCTTAGTTCGCCGGGGGCAGGGGGTGACTAACTATGGCTACACCTTC.

The chain combines TRBV5-5 with TRBJ2-5; D not certain. The CDR3 extends over 12 amino acids. Trimming pared 3 bases from V and 7 bases from J, leaving 10 bases between. Germline V gene data show CDR1 as SGHKS and CDR2 as YYEKEE (reference sequence). CDR3 region: CASSSQVGTQYF. The CDR3 coding sequence is TGTGCCAGCAGCTCTCAAGTTGGGACCCAGTACTTC.

The rearrangement links TRBV7-2 to TRBJ2-7, with D possibly TRBD1 on 6 matching bases. V was trimmed by 1 base and J by 1 base, leaving 17 bases between them. Germline loops: CDR1 SGHTA, CDR2 FQGNSA. This CDR3 has 17 amino acids. The chain's CDR3 is CASSLVVGSQGSYEQYF. CDR3 DNA sequence: TGTGCCAGCAGCTTAGTCGTTGGGTCTCAGGGGTCCTACGAGCAGTACTTC.

The chain couples TRBV7-9 to TRBJ2-7; unclear D gene. Germline-derived CDR1 and CDR2 are SEHNR and FQNEAQ (reference sequence). V was shortened by 2 bases and J by 8 bases, with 10 bases between the two germline ends. CDR3 length: 12 residues. The CDR3 nucleotides read TGTGCCAGCAGCTTATCTTGGGAAAAGCAGTACTTC. Its protein product is CASSLSWEKQYF.

The V and J genes are TRBV6-6 and TRBJ1-2; the D gene is possibly TRBD1 (6 bases). CDR3 length equals 14 residues. V was pared by 6 bases and J by 0 bases, with 11 bases between. The germline gives CDR1 MNHNY, CDR2 SVGAGI (reference sequence). Written as DNA, the CDR3 is TGTGCCAGCAGCCAACAGGGAGCTAACTATGGCTACACCTTC. The encoded protein is CASSQQGANYGYTF.

V gene TRBV4-1 combines with J gene TRBJ1-4; D may be TRBD1 (5 bases). Germline values: CDR1 MGHRA, CDR2 YSYEKL. Trimming stripped 4 bases from V and 3 bases from J, with 15 bases between. CDR3 length: 16 residues. Here the CDR3 reads CASSPQEGNSNEKLFF. The CDR3 DNA reads as TGCGCCAGCAGCCCCCAAGAGGGGAACTCTAATGAAAAACTGTTTTTT.

For the CDR3, the DNA is TGTGCCAGCTCACCACCTGGACAGAACTATGGCTACACCTTC. Its translation: CASSPPGQNYGYTF. The genes are TRBV18 and TRBJ1-2; D perhaps matches TRBD1 (6 bases). Germline CDR1 KGHSH, CDR2 LQKENI. The V gene lost 0 bases and the J gene lost 2 bases, with 7 bases spanning the gap. There are 14 residues in the CDR3. Based on the CDR3 plus reference TRBV18 and TRBJ1-2, the full variable domain is NAGVMQNPRHLVRRRGQEARLRCSPMKGHSHVYWYRQLPEEGLKFMVYLQKENIIDESGMPKERFSAEFPKEGPSILRIQQVVRGDSAAYFCASSPPGQNYGYTFGSGTRLTVV.

As to this clone: This sample also contains other DNA sequences that code for the same CDR3. The chain has TRBV7-2 and TRBJ1-4; no clear D gene. Looked up from germline, CDR1 is SGHTA and CDR2 is FQGNSA. Trimming took 1 base from V and 7 from J, leaving 7 bases between them. The CDR3 is 13 amino acids. In DNA, the CDR3 is TGTGCCAGCAGCTTAGGGTCGAGTGAAAAACTGTTTTTT. Translating gives CASSLGSSEKLFF.

The V gene is TRBV5-1, the J gene TRBJ2-3; D may match TRBD1 or TRBD2 (5 bases each). From germline, CDR1 is SGHRS and CDR2 YFSETQ. The CDR3 covers 14 residues. V shed 5 bases and J shed 4 bases, with 14 bases lying between them. CDR3 nucleotides: TGCGCCAGCAGTCAGGGAGAAGTCGCAGATACGCAGTATTTT. Translation: CASSQGEVADTQYF.